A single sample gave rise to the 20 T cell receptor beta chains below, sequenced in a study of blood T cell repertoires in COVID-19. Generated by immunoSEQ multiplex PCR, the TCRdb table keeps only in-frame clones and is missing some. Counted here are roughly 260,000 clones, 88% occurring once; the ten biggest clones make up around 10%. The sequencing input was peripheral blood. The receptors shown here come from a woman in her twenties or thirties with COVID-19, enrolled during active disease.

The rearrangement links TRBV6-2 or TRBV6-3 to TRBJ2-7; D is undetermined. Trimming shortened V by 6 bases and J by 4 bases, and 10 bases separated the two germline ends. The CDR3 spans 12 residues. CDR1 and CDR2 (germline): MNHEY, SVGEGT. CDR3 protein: CASSRGRYEQYF. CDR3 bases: TGTGCCAGCAGCCGAGGTCGGTACGAGCAGTACTTC.

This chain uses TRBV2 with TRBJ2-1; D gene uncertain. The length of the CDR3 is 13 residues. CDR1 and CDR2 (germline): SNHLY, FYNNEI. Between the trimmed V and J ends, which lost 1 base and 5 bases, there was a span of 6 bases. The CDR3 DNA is TGTGCCAGCAGTGAAGGCCTACACAATGAGCAGTTCTTC. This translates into CASSEGLHNEQFF.

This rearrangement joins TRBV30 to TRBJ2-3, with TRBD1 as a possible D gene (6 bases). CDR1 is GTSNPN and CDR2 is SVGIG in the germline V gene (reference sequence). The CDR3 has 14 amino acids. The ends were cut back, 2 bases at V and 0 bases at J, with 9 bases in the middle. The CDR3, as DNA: TGTGCCTGGAGTCAACAGGGAAGCACAGATACGCAGTATTTT. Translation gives CAWSQQGSTDTQYF. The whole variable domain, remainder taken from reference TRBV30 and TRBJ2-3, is SQTIHQWPATLVQPVGSPLSLECTVEGTSNPNLYWYRQAAGRGLQLLFYSVGIGQISSEVPQNLSASRPQDRQFILSSKKLLLSDSGFYLCAWSQQGSTDTQYFGPGTRLTVL.

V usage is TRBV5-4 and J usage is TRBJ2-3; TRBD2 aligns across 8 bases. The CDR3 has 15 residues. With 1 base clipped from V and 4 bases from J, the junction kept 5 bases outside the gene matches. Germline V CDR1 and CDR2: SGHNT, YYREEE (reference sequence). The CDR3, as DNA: TGTGCCAGCAGCTTGAGGACTAGCAGCCCAGATACGCAGTATTTT. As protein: CASSLRTSSPDTQYF.

CDR3 coding DNA: TGCGCCAGCAGCGAACCGGGACTGAACTCCCATACGCAGTATTTT. Translation gives CASSEPGLNSHTQYF. The rearrangement links TRBV5-1 to TRBJ2-3, with D maybe TRBD2 (6 bases). CDR1 SGHRS and CDR2 YFSETQ come from the germline V gene. The CDR3 length is 15 residues. Trimming pared 4 bases from V and 7 bases from J, leaving 19 bases between.

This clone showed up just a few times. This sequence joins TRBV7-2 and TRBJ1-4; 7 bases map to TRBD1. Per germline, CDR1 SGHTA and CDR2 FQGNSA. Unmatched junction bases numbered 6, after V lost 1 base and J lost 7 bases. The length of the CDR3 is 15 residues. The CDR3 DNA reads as TGTGCCAGCAGCTTAGTTTTAGGGGGCAGTGAAAAACTGTTTTTT. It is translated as CASSLVLGGSEKLFF.

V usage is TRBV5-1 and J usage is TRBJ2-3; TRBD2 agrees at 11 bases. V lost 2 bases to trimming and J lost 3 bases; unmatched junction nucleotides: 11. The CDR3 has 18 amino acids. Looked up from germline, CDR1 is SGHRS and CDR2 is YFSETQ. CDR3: CASSFGLAGTSMTDTQYF. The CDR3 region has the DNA TGCGCCAGCAGCTTCGGACTAGCGGGTACTAGCATGACAGATACGCAGTATTTT.

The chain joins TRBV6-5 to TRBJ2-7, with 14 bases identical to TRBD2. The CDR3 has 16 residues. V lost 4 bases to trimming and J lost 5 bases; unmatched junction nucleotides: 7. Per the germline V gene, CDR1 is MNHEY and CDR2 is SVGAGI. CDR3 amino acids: CASSSGTSGSINEQYF. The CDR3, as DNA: TGTGCCAGCAGTTCCGGGACTAGCGGGAGTATCAACGAGCAGTACTTC.

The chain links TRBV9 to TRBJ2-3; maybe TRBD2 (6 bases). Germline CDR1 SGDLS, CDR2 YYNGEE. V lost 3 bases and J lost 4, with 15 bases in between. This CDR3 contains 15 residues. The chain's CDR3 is CASSAWGGGADTQYF. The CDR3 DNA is TGTGCCAGCAGCGCCTGGGGCGGCGGGGCAGATACGCAGTATTTT.

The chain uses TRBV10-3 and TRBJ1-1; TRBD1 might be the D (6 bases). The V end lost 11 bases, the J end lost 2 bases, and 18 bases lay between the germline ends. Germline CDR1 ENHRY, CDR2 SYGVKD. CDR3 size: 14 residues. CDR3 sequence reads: CALRQEKGNTEAFF. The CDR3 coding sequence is TGTGCCCTACGACAGGAGAAGGGAAACACTGAAGCTTTCTTT.

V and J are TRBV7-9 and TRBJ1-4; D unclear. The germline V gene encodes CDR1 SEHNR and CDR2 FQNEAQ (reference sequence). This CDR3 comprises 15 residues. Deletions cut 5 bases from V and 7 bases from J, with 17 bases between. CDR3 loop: CASSPYGEKGEKLFF. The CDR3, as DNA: TGTGCCAGCAGCCCGTACGGGGAGAAGGGTGAAAAACTGTTTTTT.

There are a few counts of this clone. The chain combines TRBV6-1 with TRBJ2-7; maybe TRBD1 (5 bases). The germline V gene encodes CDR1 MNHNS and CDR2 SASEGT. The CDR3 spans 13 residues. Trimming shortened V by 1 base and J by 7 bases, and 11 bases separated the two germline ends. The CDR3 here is CASSEVRVGEQYF. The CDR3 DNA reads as TGTGCCAGCAGTGAAGTCAGGGTCGGGGAGCAGTACTTC.

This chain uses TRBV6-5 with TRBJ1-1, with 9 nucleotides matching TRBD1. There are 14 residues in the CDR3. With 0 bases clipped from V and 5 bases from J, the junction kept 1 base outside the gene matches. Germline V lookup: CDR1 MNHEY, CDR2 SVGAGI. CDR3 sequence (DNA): TGTGCCAGCAGTTACTCAGGACAGGGGACTGAAGCTTTCTTT. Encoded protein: CASSYSGQGTEAFF.

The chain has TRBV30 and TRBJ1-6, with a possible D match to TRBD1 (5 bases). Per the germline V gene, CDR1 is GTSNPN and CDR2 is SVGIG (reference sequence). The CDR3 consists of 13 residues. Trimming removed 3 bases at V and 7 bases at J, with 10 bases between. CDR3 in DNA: TGTGCCTGGAGGGTAAGACAGAATTCACCCCTCCACTTT. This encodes CAWRVRQNSPLHF.

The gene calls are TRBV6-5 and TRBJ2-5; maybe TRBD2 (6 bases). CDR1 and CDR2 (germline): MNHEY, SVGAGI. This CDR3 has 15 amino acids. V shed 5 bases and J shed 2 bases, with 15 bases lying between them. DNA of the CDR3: TGTGCCAGCAGTCCGGGGGATAGGGAACAAGAGACCCAGTACTTC. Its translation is CASSPGDREQETQYF.

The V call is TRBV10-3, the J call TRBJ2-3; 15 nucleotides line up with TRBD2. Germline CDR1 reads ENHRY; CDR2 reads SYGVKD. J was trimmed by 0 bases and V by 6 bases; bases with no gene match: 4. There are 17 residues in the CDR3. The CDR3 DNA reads TGTGCCATCAGCGGACTAGCGGGAGGGCCAAGCACAGATACGCAGTATTTT. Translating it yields CAISGLAGGPSTDTQYF.

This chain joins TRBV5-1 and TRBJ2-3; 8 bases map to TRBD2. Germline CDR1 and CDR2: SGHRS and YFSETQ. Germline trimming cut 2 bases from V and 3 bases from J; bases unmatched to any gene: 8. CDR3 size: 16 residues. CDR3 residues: CASSFGSGESTDTQYF. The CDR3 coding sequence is TGCGCCAGCAGCTTCGGTAGCGGGGAGTCGACAGATACGCAGTATTTT.

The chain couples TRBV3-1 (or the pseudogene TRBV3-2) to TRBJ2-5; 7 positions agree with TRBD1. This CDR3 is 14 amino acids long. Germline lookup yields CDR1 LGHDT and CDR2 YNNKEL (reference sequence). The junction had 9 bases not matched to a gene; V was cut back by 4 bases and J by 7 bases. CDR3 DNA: TGTGCCAGCAGCCCCCCGACAGGGTCAGGGACCCAGTACTTC. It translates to CASSPPTGSGTQYF.

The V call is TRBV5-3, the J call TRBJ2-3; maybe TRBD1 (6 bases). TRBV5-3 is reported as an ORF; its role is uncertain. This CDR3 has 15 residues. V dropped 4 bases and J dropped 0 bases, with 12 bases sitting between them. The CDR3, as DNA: TGTGCCAGAAGCACCGGGACAACTAGCACAGATACGCAGTATTTT. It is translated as CARSTGTTSTDTQYF.

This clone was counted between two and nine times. CDR3 nucleotides: TGTGCCAGCAGCTTGGACTATAATCAGCCCCAGCATTTT. As protein: CASSLDYNQPQHF. This rearrangement joins TRBV5-4 to TRBJ1-5; D remains unclear. The V gene's germline CDR1 is SGHNT and CDR2 YYREEE (reference sequence). CDR3 size: 13 residues. Trimming shortened V by 0 bases and J by 4 bases, and 5 bases separated the two germline ends.